The table lists the clone carrying this TCR beta chain with many counts. This record belongs to a study of T cells in Graves' hyperthyroidism and ophthalmopathy. The investigators amplified TCR beta CDR3 regions from RNA transcripts. In the first-round RT-PCR of the TCR CDR3, the HTBI primer set was used. TCRdb reprocessed the multiplex PCR reads via MiXCR and lists one record per CDR3 protein. The profile covers a few hundred thousand distinct CDR3 sequences, with 15% appearing a single time and 32% taken by the ten largest. Trimming pared 5 bases from V and 7 bases from J, leaving 23 bases between. There are 16 residues in the CDR3. CDR1 is DFQATT, CDR2 SNEGSKA, per germline (reference sequence).

Sequenced: blood. This chain uses TRBV20-1 with TRBJ1-4, with D possibly matching TRBD1 (5 bases). This receptor was obtained from a woman in her 30s with Graves' hyperthyroidism. The CDR3 sequence: CSAQEAQTADGEKLFF. The CDR3 DNA follows: TGCAGTGCTCAAGAAGCTCAGACAGCCGACGGTGAAAAACTGTTTTTT.